These 8 T cell receptor beta chains came from one sample sequenced in a study of T cells after yellow fever vaccination. A single record per CDR3 protein comes from TCRdb applying MiXCR to the 5' RACE reads. The sample carries 120,000 or so distinct CDR3 sequences, about 8.8% recorded once. Source: CD8+ T cells sorted from PBMCs, taken on the day of the yellow fever booster vaccination. The receptors originated from a man younger than 30 who received the YFV17D yellow fever vaccine.

This clonotype was found many times. The chain has TRBV4-3 and TRBJ1-6, with TRBD1 matching over 7 bases. The ends lost 4 bases at V and 4 bases at J; junction bases unmatched: 16. From germline, CDR1 is LGHNA and CDR2 YSLEER. This CDR3 is 19 amino acids long. The chain's CDR3 is CASSPDGGGQSDYNSPLHF. CDR3 DNA: TGCGCCAGCAGCCCGGATGGAGGGGGCCAATCGGATTATAATTCACCCCTCCACTTT.

This clonotype was seen a handful of times. The chain joins TRBV7-2 to TRBJ2-1; D is unresolved. The ends were cut back, 4 bases at V and 10 bases at J, with 14 bases in the middle. The CDR3 sequence is 13 residues long. Germline V gene data show CDR1 as SGHTA and CDR2 as FQGNSA. CDR3 sequence reads: CASSSYIGNEQFF. Here the CDR3 DNA reads TGTGCCAGCAGCTCCTATATTGGGAACGAGCAGTTCTTC.

The rearrangement links TRBV12-3 or TRBV12-4 to TRBJ2-4; D not resolved. Trimming pared 5 bases from V and 0 bases from J, leaving 8 bases between. The CDR3 extends over 14 amino acids. The DNA of the CDR3 is TGTGCCAGCAGTGACGGTCTAGCCAAAAACATTCAGTACTTC. It encodes CASSDGLAKNIQYF.

This clonotype was counted only a few times. The V gene is TRBV4-3, the J gene TRBJ2-2, with TRBD2 matching over 7 bases. This CDR3 contains 17 residues. V shed 4 bases, J shed 5 bases, and the junction held 13 bases outside the gene matches. The germline gives CDR1 LGHNA, CDR2 YSLEER. CDR3 nucleotides: TGCGCCAGCAGCCCCGCTTATACGCGGGGAGGGACCGGGGAGCTGTTTTTT. Translation gives CASSPAYTRGGTGELFF.

This rearrangement joins TRBV20-1 to TRBJ2-2; either TRBD1 or TRBD2 may fit D (5 bases each). Germline V gene lookup returns CDR1 DFQATT and CDR2 SNEGSKA (reference sequence). Trimming took off 6 bases at V and 5 bases at J, with 13 bases between the two ends. The CDR3 runs to 13 residues. CDR3 amino acids: CSAYPWGTGELFF. The CDR3 nucleotides read TGCAGTGCCTACCCTTGGGGGACCGGGGAGCTGTTTTTT.

This clonotype was seen more than once but under ten times. The CDR3 DNA sequence: TGTGCCTGGGGTACTAGCGCAAGCACAGATACGCAGTATTTT. This gives the protein CAWGTSASTDTQYF. This chain connects TRBV30 to TRBJ2-3; 7 nucleotides line up with TRBD2. The CDR3 loop spans 14 amino acids. The germline V gene has CDR1 GTSNPN and CDR2 SVGIG (reference sequence). V lost 5 bases and J lost 0; bases outside the gene matches: 5.

In this sample, this clonotype turned up many times. The chain recombines TRBV4-2 with TRBJ2-7; 8 nucleotides line up with TRBD2. The germline V gene has CDR1 LGHNA and CDR2 YNFKEQ. V shed 3 bases, J shed 3 bases, and the junction held 7 bases outside the gene matches. This CDR3 has 15 amino acids. In DNA form, the CDR3 reads TGTGCCAGCAGCCAGGAACTAGCGGTAAACTACGAGCAGTACTTC. Translating it yields CASSQELAVNYEQYF.

The chain couples TRBV4-2 to TRBJ2-7; 8 positions match TRBD2. The germline V gene encodes CDR1 LGHNA and CDR2 YNFKEQ. The CDR3 loop spans 16 amino acids. The CDR3, as DNA: TGTGCCAGCAGAGCTCGGACTAGCTCTAGCTCCTACGAGCAGTACGTT. Translation: CASRARTSSSSYEQYV.